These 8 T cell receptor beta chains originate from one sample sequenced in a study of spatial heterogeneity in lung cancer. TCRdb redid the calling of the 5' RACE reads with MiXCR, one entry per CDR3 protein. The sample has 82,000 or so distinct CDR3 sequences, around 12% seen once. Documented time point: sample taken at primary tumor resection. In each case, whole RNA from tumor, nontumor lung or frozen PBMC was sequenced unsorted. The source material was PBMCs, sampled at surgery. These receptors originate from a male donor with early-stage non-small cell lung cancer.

CDR3 in amino acids: CASRSTGNTEAFF. The CDR3 DNA is TGTGCCAGCAGATCGACAGGGAACACTGAAGCTTTCTTT. This sequence joins TRBV5-4 and TRBJ1-1; TRBD1 might be the D (6 bases). Germline V lookup: CDR1 SGHNT, CDR2 YYREEE (reference sequence). Trimming shortened V by 5 bases and J by 1 base, and 9 bases separated the two germline ends. CDR3 length equals 13 residues.

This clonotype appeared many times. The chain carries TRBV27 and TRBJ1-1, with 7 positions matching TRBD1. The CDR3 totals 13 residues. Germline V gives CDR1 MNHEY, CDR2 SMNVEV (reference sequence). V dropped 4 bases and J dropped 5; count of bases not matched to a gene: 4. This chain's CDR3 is CASSYQGGTEAFF. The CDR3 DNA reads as TGTGCCAGCAGTTATCAGGGGGGGACTGAAGCTTTCTTT.

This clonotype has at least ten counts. The CDR3 spells CSARTGGGFEAFF. The CDR3 nucleotides are TGCAGCGCCAGGACAGGGGGCGGATTTGAAGCTTTCTTT. The V call is TRBV29-1, the J call TRBJ1-1, with TRBD1 matching 11 bases. Losses at the gene ends were 7 bases for V and 7 bases for J; bases not matched to a gene: 8. In germline, CDR1 is SQVTM, CDR2 ANQGSEA. There are 13 residues in the CDR3.

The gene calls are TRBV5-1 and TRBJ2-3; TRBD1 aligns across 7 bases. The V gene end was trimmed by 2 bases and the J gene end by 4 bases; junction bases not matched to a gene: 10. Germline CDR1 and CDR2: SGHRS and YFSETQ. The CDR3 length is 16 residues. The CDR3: CASSFVGGPSSDTQYF. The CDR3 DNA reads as TGCGCCAGCAGCTTCGTAGGGGGCCCCTCCTCAGATACGCAGTATTTT.

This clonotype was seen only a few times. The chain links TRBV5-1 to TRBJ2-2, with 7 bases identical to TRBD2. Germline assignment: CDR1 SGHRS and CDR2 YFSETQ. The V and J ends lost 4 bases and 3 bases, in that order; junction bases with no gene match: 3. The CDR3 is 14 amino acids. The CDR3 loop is CASSQTSYTGELFF. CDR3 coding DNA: TGCGCCAGCAGCCAGACTAGCTACACCGGGGAGCTGTTTTTT.

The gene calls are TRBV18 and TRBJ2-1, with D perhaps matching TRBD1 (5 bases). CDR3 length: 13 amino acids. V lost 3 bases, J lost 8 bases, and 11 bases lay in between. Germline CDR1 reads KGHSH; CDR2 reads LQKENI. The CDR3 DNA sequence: TGTGCCAGCTCACCTTTGACAGTAGATGAGCAGTTCTTC. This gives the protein CASSPLTVDEQFF.

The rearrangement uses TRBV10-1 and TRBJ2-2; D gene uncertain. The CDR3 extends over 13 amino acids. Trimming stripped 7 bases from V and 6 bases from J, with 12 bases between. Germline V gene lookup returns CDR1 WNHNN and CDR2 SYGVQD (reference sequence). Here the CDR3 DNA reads TGCGCCAGCACCCCCTATTTGGCCGGGGAGCTGTTTTTT. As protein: CASTPYLAGELFF.

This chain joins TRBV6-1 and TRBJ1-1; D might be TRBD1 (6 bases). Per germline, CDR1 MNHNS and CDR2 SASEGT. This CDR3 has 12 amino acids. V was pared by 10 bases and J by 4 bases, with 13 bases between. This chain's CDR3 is CATDRTRTEAFF. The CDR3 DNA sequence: TGTGCCACCGACAGGACCCGCACTGAAGCTTTCTTT.